In this sample, the clone carrying this TCR beta chain turned up many times. Its antigen is undetermined. The germline gives CDR1 SGHRS, CDR2 YFSETQ. This CDR3 contains 12 residues. The ends were cut back, 0 bases at V and 8 bases at J, with 8 bases in the middle. Next came a second PCR, run for about 7 to 11 cycles, which used a sample-barcoded 5' primer along with a J-beta primer mix. Tagging of each cDNA molecule was performed by a template-switch adaptor with 12 random nucleotides. TCRdb recomputed calls from the 5' RACE reads with MiXCR, one row per CDR3 protein. The table records about 1,400,000 distinct CDR3 sequences, around 42% of them present only once. This entry belongs to a study of blood T cells in healthy people across ages. Study conclusions and caveats: It was not possible, with unsorted PBMCs, to conclusively compare naive and antigen-experienced cells. Long-lived donors exceeded aged donors in naive CD4+ cells and diversity.

Roughly 10 milliliters of peripheral blood were drawn from each donor. Sequencing was performed on blood. This chain connects TRBV5-1 to TRBJ1-2; no clear D. This receptor was obtained from a young woman in good health. The CDR3 loop is CASSLDGTGYTF. The CDR3 DNA is TGCGCCAGCAGCTTGGACGGCACGGGCTACACCTTC.